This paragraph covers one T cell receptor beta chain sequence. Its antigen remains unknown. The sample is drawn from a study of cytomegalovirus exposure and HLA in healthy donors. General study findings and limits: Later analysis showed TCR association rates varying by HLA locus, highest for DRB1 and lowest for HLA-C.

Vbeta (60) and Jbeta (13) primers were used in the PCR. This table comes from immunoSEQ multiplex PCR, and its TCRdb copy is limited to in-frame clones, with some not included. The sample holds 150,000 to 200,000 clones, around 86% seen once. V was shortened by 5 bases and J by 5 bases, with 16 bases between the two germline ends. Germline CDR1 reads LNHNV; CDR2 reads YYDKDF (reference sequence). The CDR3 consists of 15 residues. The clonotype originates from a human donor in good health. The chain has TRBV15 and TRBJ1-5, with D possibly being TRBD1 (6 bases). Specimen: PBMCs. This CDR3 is CATSLSGTNYQPQHF. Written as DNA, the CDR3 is TGTGCCACCAGCTTATCCGGGACAAATTATCAGCCCCAGCATTTT. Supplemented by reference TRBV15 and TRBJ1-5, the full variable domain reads DAMVIQNPRYQVTQFGKPVTLSCSQTLNHNVMYWYQQKSSQAPKLLFHYYDKDFNNEADTPDNFQSRRPNTSFCFLDIRSPGLGDTAMYLCATSLSGTNYQPQHFGDGTRLSIL.